This T cell receptor (beta chain) was sequenced in a study of molecular identifiers for immune sequencing clone quantification. Based on a CD8+CD4-CCR7+CD45RA+ profile, naive CD8 T cells were sorted. Previously published methods and listed TCR primers were used for the bulk TCR libraries. TCRdb ran MiXCR on the PCR reads and lists one entry per CDR3 protein. The sample has about 640,000 distinct CDR3 sequences; nearly 20% are singletons. For this clonotype: Its antigen is not known. Sequence at one end of the junction differs from germline and may be a read error.

Study results and limitations: Same-barcode identical TCR molecules could make highly expanded clones look smaller than they are. Whereas clones above 20 RNA copies held under 1% of naive-cell molecules, they held over 98% of effector molecules.

Germline V gives CDR1 SGDLS, CDR2 YYNGEE. This CDR3 is built from 15 residues. The sequence was collected from a human donor in good health. Some libraries in this study had Jurkat cell RNA spiked in. V is TRBV9 and J is TRBJ1-1, with D possibly matching TRBD1 (5 bases). The sample comprised naive CD8+ T cells from blood, with Jurkat cell RNA spiked in. The subset was: FACS-sorted CD8+CD4-CCR7+CD45RA+ naive T cells. CDR3 loop: CASSPSLGLKTEAFF. The DNA for the CDR3 is TGTGCCAGCAGCCCTAGTCTGGGGCTGAAAACTGAAGCTTTCTTT.